This paragraph covers one TCR beta chain sequence. The antigen is undetermined. Sequenced by immunoSEQ multiplex PCR; TCRdb stores in-frame clones only, minus some. The data hold about 63,000 clones, with 81% observed a single time. The sample is drawn from a study of OX40 agonist ivuxolimab in advanced cancers. Findings and caveats of the study: Certain nonresponding patients likewise had low normalized T-cell clonal expansion.

Germline V lookup: CDR1 MGHRA, CDR2 YSYEKL. The CDR3 contains 16 residues. The V end lost 0 bases, the J end lost 6 bases, and 17 bases lay between the germline ends. The source was CD4+ or CD8+ T cells sorted from blood, collected in a trial of the OX40 agonist ivuxolimab. The TCR was taken from an adult with an advanced solid tumor such as melanoma, head and neck, liver or kidney cancer. This chain connects TRBV4-1 to TRBJ1-1, with D uncertain. The CDR3 DNA sequence: TGCGCCAGCAGCCAAGATGAAGCGGGGAGAATTGCTGAAGCTTTCTTT. Its protein is CASSQDEAGRIAEAFF.